These 5 T cell receptor beta chains were sequenced from one sample in a study of T-cell reconstitution after alpha-beta-depleted transplantation in children. The TCRbeta library incorporated unique molecular identifiers. Using its own MiXCR run on the PCR reads, TCRdb lists one record per CDR3 protein. This sample has more than 400,000 distinct CDR3 sequences, with 9.5% to 12% found just once. The specimen comprised PBMCs, mostly from graft donor cells, sampled 180 days after TCRalphabeta/CD19-depleted stem cell transplant. The receptors were sampled from a female patient aged 2 to 10 who had a stem cell transplant for aplastic anemia, so the T cells may come from the graft donor.

The J gene is TRBJ2-2, the V gene TRBV9; TRBD2 is a possible D gene (6 bases). CDR1 SGDLS and CDR2 YYNGEE come from the germline V gene. Deletions cut 5 bases from V and 0 bases from J, with 17 bases between. The CDR3 extends over 17 amino acids. The CDR3 sequence is CASRDNRDSSNTGELFF. The CDR3, as DNA: TGTGCCAGCAGGGACAATAGGGACTCCTCGAACACCGGGGAGCTGTTTTTT.

In regard to this clonotype: A junction boundary mismatches the germline segment, possibly from a read error. V gene TRBV7-3 combines with J gene TRBJ2-1; 11 bases fit TRBD2. The CDR3 runs 14 residues. Germline V gene sequence: CDR1 SGHTA, CDR2 FQGTGA. The CDR3 spells CASSSSGRSNDQFF. In nucleotides, the CDR3 is TGTGCCAGCAGCTCTAGCGGGAGGTCGAATGACCAGTTCTTC.

Only a few counts were recorded for this clonotype. The chain employs TRBV29-1 and TRBJ2-1; 7 positions match TRBD2. This CDR3 contains 15 residues. Germline CDR1 reads SQVTM; CDR2 reads ANQGSEA. Trimming took 6 bases from V and 5 from J; bases not matched to a gene: 13. This CDR3 is CSVGGGDLPDNEQFF. CDR3 DNA: TGCAGCGTGGGGGGAGGGGACTTGCCCGACAATGAGCAGTTCTTC.

This clonotype occurred a few times. The rearrangement links TRBV24-1 to TRBJ2-3; D not resolved. Trimming removed 1 base from V and 0 bases from J, with 1 base in between. Germline-derived CDR1 and CDR2 are KGHDR and SFDVKD. There are 13 residues in the CDR3. This chain's CDR3 is CATSDFSTDTQYF. The CDR3 DNA follows: TGTGCCACCAGTGATTTCAGCACAGATACGCAGTATTTT.

In this sample, this clonotype turned up a few times. The chain recombines TRBV18 with TRBJ2-5; 7 bases fit TRBD2. CDR3 length: 12 residues. Looked up from germline, CDR1 is KGHSH and CDR2 is LQKENI. The trim removed 3 bases at V and 10 bases at J, leaving 5 bases unmatched. The CDR3 loop is CASSPRGRDQYF. The DNA of the CDR3 is TGTGCCAGCTCACCCCGAGGGAGGGACCAGTACTTC. Full variable domain (rest looked up from reference TRBV18 and TRBJ2-5): NAGVMQNPRHLVRRRGQEARLRCSPMKGHSHVYWYRQLPEEGLKFMVYLQKENIIDESGMPKERFSAEFPKEGPSILRIQQVVRGDSAAYFCASSPRGRDQYFGPGTRLLVL.